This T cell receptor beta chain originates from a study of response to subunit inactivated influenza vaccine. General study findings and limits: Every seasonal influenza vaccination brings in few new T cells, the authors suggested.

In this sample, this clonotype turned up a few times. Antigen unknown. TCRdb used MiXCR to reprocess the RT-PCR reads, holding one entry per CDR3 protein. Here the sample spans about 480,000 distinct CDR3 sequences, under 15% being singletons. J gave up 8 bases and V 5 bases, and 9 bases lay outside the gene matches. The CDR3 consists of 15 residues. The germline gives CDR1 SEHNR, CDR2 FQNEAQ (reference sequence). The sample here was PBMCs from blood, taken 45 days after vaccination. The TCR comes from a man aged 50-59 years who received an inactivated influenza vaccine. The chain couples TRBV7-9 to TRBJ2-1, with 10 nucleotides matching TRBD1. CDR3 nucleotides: TGTGCCAGCAGCCGGGACAGGGGCAACTGGGATGAGCAGTTCTTC. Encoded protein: CASSRDRGNWDEQFF.